Listed here is a single TCR beta chain. Its target is unknown. Repertoires were generated with immunoSEQ multiplex PCR, while TCRdb's copy carries only in-frame clones and drops some. The sample gives around 270,000 clones, around 88% of which show up once; just under 3% is in the top ten. The sample is drawn from a study of Ad26.COV2.S vaccination and SARS-CoV-2 variants. On the study more broadly: Ad26.COV2.S, an intramuscular injection, was given once or twice 56 days apart.

Overall study findings and caveats: Following vaccination, spike-specific CD8+ and CD4+ T cell responses reportedly exhibited substantial breadth. Spike-specific TCR breadth ran higher among vaccine recipients than placebo recipients.

Treatment noted: 15 to 20 received Ad26.COV2.S at low or high dose, single or two shots; 5 received placebo; per-sample allocation not given. Day 63 after the first injection of vaccine or placebo was the sampling time. In the vaccine, an Ad26 vector expressed the SARS-CoV-2 spike of the Wuhan strain. The sequencing here drew on peripheral blood, taken in a trial of Ad26.COV2.S vaccine versus placebo. The sequence derives from a person between 18 and 59 years old who received the Ad26.COV2.S COVID-19 vaccine or a placebo.

The CDR3: CASSTGTSLDTQYF. Here the CDR3 DNA reads TGTGCCAGTAGTACCGGGACTAGCTTGGATACGCAGTATTTT. The chain combines TRBV19 with TRBJ2-3; 9 bases are a match to TRBD2. V lost 4 bases to trimming and J lost 6 bases; unmatched junction nucleotides: 5. The CDR3 sequence is 14 residues long. Germline CDR1 is LNHDA and CDR2 is SQIVND (reference sequence).